This TCR beta chain was observed in a study of T cell changes during pregnancy in multiple sclerosis. Between the trimmed V and J ends, which lost 4 bases and 9 bases, there was a span of 9 bases. The CDR3 is 11 amino acids. Germline CDR1 and CDR2: SEHNR and FQNEAQ (reference sequence). Generated by immunoSEQ multiplex PCR, the TCRdb table keeps only in-frame clones and is missing some. The data show some 31,000 clones, roughly 87% seen once. The material was CD8+ T cells from peripheral blood mononuclear cells, obtained in the third trimester of pregnancy. The sequence derives from a female donor with multiple sclerosis, enrolled in a pregnancy study. The gene calls are TRBV7-9 and TRBJ2-5; D is perhaps TRBD2 (6 bases). The CDR3 DNA sequence: TGTGCCAGCAGCTCCTGGGGGGCCCAGTACTTC. This translates into CASSSWGAQYF.